A selection of T cell receptor beta chains follows, all from one sample in a study of blood T cell repertoires in COVID-19. Assay: immunoSEQ multiplex PCR; the TCRdb copy retains only in-frame clones and omits some. The table includes fewer than 400,000 clones, approximately 90% detected once. Sequencing was done on a sample of PBMCs or T cells enriched from blood (not recorded which). Receptors were obtained from a woman in her fifties or sixties who had recovered from COVID-19. Each CDR3 is given without its conserved first and last residue.

V gene	CDR3 protein
TRBV5-1	ASSPGTGTPYEQY
TRBV30	AWRRNTEAF
TRBV29-1	SVESLGEQY
TRBV24-1	ATSVYRNQPQH
TRBV4-3	ASSQDGGGYGYT
TRBV30	ASSLGDPNSGNTIY
TRBV5-6	ASSRSGVTEAF
TRBV7-2	ASSFFLSQETQY
TRBV19	ATTQGLMNTEAF
TRBV6-5	ASSRQQMNTEAF
TRBV5-4	ASSRAGTGPSYEQY
TRBV7-9	ASSLSGQRYGYT
TRBV2	ASRRGQANQPQH
TRBV2	ASMGTDEQY
TRBV19	ASSWRENTGELF
TRBV14	ASSLIGEDEQF
TRBV6-5	ASSYWGGTQETQY
TRBV6-5	ASSDRGRSNQPQH
TRBV4-1	ASSHRPGAKPSYEQY
TRBV7-8	ASRPPDTLNTGELF
TRBV7-9	ASTGAGVDYGYT
TRBV5-4	ASSPGTGVYEQY
TRBV21-1	ASSAYYRIMNTEAF
TRBV30	ACHTGAEAF
TRBV19	ASSLGQGDYGYT
TRBV7-6	ASSLPDWETQY
TRBV7-9	ASSPTGGPYEQY
TRBV5-5	ASSPTGFEQY
TRBV15	ATSRDLGASYGYT
TRBV28	ASSPPGRGLASAHTQY
TRBV30	AWNYRGTVGNTIY
TRBV7-2	ASSSGLAGYEQY
TRBV7-2	ASSPKGEGSNSPLH
TRBV19	ASSTGQPPGGPSNEQF
TRBV4-3	ASSQDNGASNSPLH
TRBV18	ASSLSGAYNEQF
TRBV28	ASSRTGGTGELF
TRBV19	ASIDRSSYNSPLH
TRBV9	ASSGEQGSGYGYT
TRBV2	ASRFSRRQGTSSNQPQH